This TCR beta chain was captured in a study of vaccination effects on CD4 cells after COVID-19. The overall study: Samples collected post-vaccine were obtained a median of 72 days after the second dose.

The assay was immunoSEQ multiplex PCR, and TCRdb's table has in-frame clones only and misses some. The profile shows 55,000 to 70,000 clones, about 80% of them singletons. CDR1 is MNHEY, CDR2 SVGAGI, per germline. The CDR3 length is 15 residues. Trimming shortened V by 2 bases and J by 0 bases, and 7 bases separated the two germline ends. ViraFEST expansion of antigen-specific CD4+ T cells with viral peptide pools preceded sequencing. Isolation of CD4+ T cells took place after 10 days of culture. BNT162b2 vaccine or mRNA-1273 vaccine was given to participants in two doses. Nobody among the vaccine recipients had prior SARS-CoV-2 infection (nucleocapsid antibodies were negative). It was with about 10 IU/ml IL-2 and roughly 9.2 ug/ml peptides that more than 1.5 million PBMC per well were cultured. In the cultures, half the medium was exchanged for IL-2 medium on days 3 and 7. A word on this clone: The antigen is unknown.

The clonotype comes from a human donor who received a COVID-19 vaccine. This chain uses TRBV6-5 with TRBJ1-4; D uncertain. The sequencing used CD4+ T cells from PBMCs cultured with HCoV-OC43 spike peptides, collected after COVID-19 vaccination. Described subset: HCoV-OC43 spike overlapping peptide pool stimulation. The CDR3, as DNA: TGTGCCAGCAGTTACCTGGGTGCAACTAATGAAAAACTGTTTTTT. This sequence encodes CASSYLGATNEKLFF.